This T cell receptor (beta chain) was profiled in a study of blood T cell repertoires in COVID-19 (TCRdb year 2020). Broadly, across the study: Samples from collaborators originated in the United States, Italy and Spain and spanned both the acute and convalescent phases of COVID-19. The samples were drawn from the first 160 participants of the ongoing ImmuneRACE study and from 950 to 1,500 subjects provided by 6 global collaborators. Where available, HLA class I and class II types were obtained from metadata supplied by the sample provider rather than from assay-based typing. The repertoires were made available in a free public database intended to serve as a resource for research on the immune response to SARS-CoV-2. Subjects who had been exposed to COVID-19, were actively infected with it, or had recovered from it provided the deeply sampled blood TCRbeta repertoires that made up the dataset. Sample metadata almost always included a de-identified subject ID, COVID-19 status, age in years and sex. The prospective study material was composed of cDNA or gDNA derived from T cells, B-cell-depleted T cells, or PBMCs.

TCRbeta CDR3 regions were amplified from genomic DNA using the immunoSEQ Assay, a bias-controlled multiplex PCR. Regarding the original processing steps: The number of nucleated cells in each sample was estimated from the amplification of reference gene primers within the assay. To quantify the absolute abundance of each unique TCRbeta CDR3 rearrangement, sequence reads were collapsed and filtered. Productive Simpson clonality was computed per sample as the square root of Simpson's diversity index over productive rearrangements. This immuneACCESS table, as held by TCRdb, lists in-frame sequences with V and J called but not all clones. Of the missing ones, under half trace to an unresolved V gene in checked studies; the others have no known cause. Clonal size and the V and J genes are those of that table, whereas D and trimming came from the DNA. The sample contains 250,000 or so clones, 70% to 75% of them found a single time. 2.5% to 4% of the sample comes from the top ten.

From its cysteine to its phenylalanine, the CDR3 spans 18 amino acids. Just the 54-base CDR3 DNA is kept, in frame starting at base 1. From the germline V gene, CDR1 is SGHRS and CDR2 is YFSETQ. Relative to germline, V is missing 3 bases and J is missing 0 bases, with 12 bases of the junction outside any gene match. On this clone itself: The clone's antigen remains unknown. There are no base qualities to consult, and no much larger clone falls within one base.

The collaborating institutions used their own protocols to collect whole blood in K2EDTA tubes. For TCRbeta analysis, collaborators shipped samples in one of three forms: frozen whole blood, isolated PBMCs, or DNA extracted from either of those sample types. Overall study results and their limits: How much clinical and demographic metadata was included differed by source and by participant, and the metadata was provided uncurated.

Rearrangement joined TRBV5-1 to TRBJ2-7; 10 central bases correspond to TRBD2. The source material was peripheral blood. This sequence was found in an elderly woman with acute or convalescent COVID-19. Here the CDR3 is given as CASSSRILAGAFSYEQYF. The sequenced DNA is TGCGCCAGCAGCTCCAGAATCCTAGCGGGGGCCTTCTCCTACGAGCAGTACTTC.